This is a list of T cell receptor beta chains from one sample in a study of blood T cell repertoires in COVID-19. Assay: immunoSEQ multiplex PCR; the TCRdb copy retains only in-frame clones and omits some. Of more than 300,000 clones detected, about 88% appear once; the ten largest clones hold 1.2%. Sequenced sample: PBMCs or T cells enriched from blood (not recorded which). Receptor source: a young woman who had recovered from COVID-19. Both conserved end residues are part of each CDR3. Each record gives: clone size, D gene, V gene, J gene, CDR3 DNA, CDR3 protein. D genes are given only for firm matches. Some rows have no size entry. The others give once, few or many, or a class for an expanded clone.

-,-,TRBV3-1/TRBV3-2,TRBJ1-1,TGTGCCAGCAGCCTTCGCGGGGGGAGGGGCACTGAAGCTTTCTTT,CASSLRGGRGTEAFF
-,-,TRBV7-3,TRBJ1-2,TGTGCCAGCAGCTCCGGCGGGGCTGGCTATGGCTACACCTTC,CASSSGGAGYGYTF
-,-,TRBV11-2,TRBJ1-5,TGTGCCAGCAGCCCCGAGGGGGGGGGCGGACAGCCCCAGCATTTT,CASSPEGGGGQPQHF
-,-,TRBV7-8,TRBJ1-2,TGTGCCAGCAGCTTATCAGTAGCGGGACCCAGCTATGGCTACACCTTC,CASSLSVAGPSYGYTF
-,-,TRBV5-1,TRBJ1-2,TGCGCCAGCAGCTTACGGACGGACTTGAGGACCTTC,CASSLRTDLRTF
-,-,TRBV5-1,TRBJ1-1,TGCGCCAGCAGCTTGGGAGGGCGTAACACTGAAGCTTTCTTT,CASSLGGRNTEAFF
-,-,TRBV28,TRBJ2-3,TGTGCCAGCAGTGTTAACACAGATACGCAGTATTTT,CASSVNTDTQYF
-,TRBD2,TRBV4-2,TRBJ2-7,TGTGCCAGCAGGGCAAGCGGGGGGCCCTCCTACGAGCAGTACTTC,CASRASGGPSYEQYF
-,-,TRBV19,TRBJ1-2,TGTGCCAGTAGTATAGGACAGCAGGCTAACTATGGCTACACCTTC,CASSIGQQANYGYTF
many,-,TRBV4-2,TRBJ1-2,TGTGCCAGCAGCCAAGACGGCGAAGGCCCCGGGTATGGCTACACCTTC,CASSQDGEGPGYGYTF
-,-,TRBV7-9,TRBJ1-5,TGTGCCAGCAGCTTGAGGGAATTAAGAGAAAGCAATCAGCCCCAGCATTTT,CASSLRELRESNQPQHF
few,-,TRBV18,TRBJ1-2,TGTGCCAGCTCAACAGACTATGGCTACACCTTC,CASSTDYGYTF
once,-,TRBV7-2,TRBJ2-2,TGTGCCAGCAGCGCACGGTCGGGACAAATTAACACCGGGGAGCTGTTTTTT,CASSARSGQINTGELFF
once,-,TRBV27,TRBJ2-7,TGTGCCAGCAGTTTTGGGGGGGGCCGATGGGACGAGCAGTACTTC,CASSFGGGRWDEQYF
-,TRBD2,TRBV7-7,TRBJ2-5,TGTGCTAGCAGCCTAGATGGCGGGGGGTCGGAGACCCAGTACTTC,CASSLDGGGSETQYF
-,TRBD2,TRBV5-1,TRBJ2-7,TGCGCCAGCAGCGCCGGACTAGCGGGGGGAGCTTTGGAGCAGTACTTC,CASSAGLAGGALEQYF
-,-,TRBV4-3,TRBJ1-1,TGCGCCAGCAGCCAAGATCTGAGCACTGAAGCTTTCTTT,CASSQDLSTEAFF
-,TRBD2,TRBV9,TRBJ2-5,TGTGCCAGCAGCGTAGGTGTAGCGGGGGGGCAAGAGACCCAGTACTTC,CASSVGVAGGQETQYF
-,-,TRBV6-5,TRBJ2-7,TGTGCCAGCAGTTACGGCCCTTCTGGGCGAGAACACGAGCAGTACTTC,CASSYGPSGREHEQYF
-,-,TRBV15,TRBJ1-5,TGTGCCACCAGCAGAGGGGGGGTTGATTTGGGCAATCAGCCCCAGCATTTT,CATSRGGVDLGNQPQHF
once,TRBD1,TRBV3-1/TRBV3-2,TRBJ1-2,TGTGCCAGCAGCCAACCCGGGACAGGGGATCATGGCTACACCTTC,CASSQPGTGDHGYTF
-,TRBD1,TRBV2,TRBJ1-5,TGTGCCAGCAACCGGGACAGGGGGCCTCAGCCCCAGCATTTT,CASNRDRGPQPQHF
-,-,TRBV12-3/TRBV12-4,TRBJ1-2,TGTGCCAGCAGTTCAGGGGTCGGCTATGGCTACACCTTC,CASSSGVGYGYTF
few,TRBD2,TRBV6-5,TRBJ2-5,TGTGCCAGCAGTTACTCAGTAGCGGGGGAACAAGAGACCCAGTACTTC,CASSYSVAGEQETQYF
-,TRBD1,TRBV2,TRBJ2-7,TGTGCCAGCAGGTACGGGACAGCGGATCCTTACTACGAGCAGTACTTC,CASRYGTADPYYEQYF
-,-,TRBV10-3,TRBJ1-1,TGTGCCATCAGTGCGGTGGACAGTGGGACTGAAGCTTTCTTT,CAISAVDSGTEAFF
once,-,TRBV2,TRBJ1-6,TGTGCCAGCAGTGGGACAGAGAATTCACCCCTCCACTTT,CASSGTENSPLHF